A single sample gave rise to the 6 T cell receptor beta chains below, sequenced in a study of identifying expanded T cells in peripheral blood. Here immunoSEQ multiplex PCR was the method, and the copy in TCRdb shows in-frame clones only, minus some. The sample lists about 94,000 clones; roughly 90% were seen once. The source material was blood. The receptors stem from a person aged 18-70 years in good health.

The chain joins TRBV12-5 to TRBJ2-2; TRBD2 matches at 8 bases. This CDR3 has 14 amino acids. V gave up 6 bases and J gave up 6 bases; unmatched junction bases: 6. CDR1 is LGHNT and CDR2 is FRNRAP in the germline V gene. CDR3 in amino acids: CASGNSGVAGELFF. CDR3 coding DNA: TGTGCTAGTGGAAATAGCGGGGTGGCCGGGGAGCTGTTTTTT.

The chain couples TRBV6-4 to TRBJ2-1, with D perhaps TRBD2 (5 bases). Germline CDR1 MRHNA, CDR2 SNTAGT. CDR3 length equals 15 residues. The V end lost 6 bases, the J end lost 2 bases, and 14 bases lay between the germline ends. The CDR3 nucleotides are TGTGCCAGCAGCCGGGAAGCGACTCCCTACAATGAGCAGTTCTTC. This gives the protein CASSREATPYNEQFF.

The chain recombines TRBV21-1 with TRBJ1-2; the table's D call, TRBD1, was not checked against the DNA. TRBV21-1 corresponds to a pseudogene. The CDR3 has 13 amino acids. The CDR3, as DNA: TGTGCCAGCAGCCAGACAGCAGTCTATGGCTACACCTTC. It is translated as CASSQTAVYGYTF.

The rearrangement uses TRBV5-6 and TRBJ1-1; no firm D call. Germline CDR1 reads SGHDT; CDR2 reads YYEEEE. V lost 2 bases to trimming and J lost 8 bases, with 16 bases between them. The CDR3 is 14 residues long. The CDR3 nucleotides read TGTGCCAGCAGCTTCGGTAGGCCGTCCCCGGAAGCTTTCTTT. This gives the protein CASSFGRPSPEAFF.

The CDR3 loop is CVRSLVQGQGKYNEQFF. CDR3 nucleotide sequence: TGTGTCAGAAGCTTAGTCCAGGGGCAGGGAAAATACAATGAGCAGTTCTTC. The V gene is TRBV7-5, the J gene TRBJ2-1; the D call in the table, TRBD1, was not verified against the DNA. TRBV7-5 is assigned pseudogene status. This CDR3 region has 17 residues.

The V call is TRBV5-5, the J call TRBJ1-3; the match to TRBD1 covers 10 bases. Germline CDR1 is SGHKS and CDR2 is YYEKEE (reference sequence). Trimming removed 5 bases from V and 1 base from J; junction bases left unmatched: 9. CDR3 length: 17 amino acids. This chain's CDR3 is CASRTQPGQGSGNTIYF. DNA of the CDR3: TGTGCCAGCAGGACCCAACCGGGACAGGGGTCTGGAAACACCATATATTTT.